The clone carrying this T cell receptor (beta chain) was recorded at least ten times. The antigen remains undetermined. Germline loops: CDR1 SGHKS, CDR2 YYEKEE (reference sequence). The CDR3 spans 14 residues. V shed 4 bases, J shed 6 bases, and the junction held 5 bases outside the gene matches. Libraries of TCR beta came from iRepertoire HTBI primers plus Arm-PCR of CDR3 regions. TCRdb used MiXCR to reprocess the multiplex PCR reads, holding one entry per CDR3 protein. The profile shows approximately 360,000 distinct CDR3 sequences, more than 20% of them singletons. The record originates from a study of regulatory T cells in long-lasting Graves disease. Regarding time point: persistent/refractory GD, antithyroid drugs over 5 years with positive TRAb. The TCR library was made from RNA that had been extracted from PBMCs in TRIzol. Study outcomes and limitations: Persistent Graves' patients had lower TCR diversity than newly diagnosed ones.

Sequenced material: peripheral blood mononuclear cells (PBMCs), taken when the disease was refractory, from a patient treated with antithyroid drugs. V is TRBV5-5 and J is TRBJ2-7, with TRBD1 identical over 12 bases. This clonotype originated in a woman aged 40 to 49 with Graves disease. CDR3 protein: CASSPGTGGVEQYF. The CDR3 coding sequence is TGTGCCAGCAGCCCCGGGACAGGGGGCGTCGAGCAGTACTTC.